Below, one T cell receptor beta chain is given with its context. The CDR3 sequence is 16 residues long. The germline V gene encodes CDR1 SGHDT and CDR2 YYEEEE. Unmatched junction bases numbered 11, after V lost 3 bases and J lost 3 bases. This entry is derived from a study of T cell changes during pregnancy in multiple sclerosis. Produced via immunoSEQ multiplex PCR; TCRdb's table is partial and in-frame only. Of nearly 110,000 clones listed, just under 95% are singletons. This clonotype was obtained from a female donor with multiple sclerosis, enrolled in a pregnancy study. The specimen was peripheral blood, collected after pregnancy. This sequence joins TRBV5-6 and TRBJ2-7, with 8 nucleotides matching TRBD1. This CDR3 reads CASSSTGGRSRYEQYF. Here the CDR3 DNA reads TGTGCCAGCAGCTCAACAGGGGGGAGGTCCCGCTACGAGCAGTACTTC.